This TCR beta chain was identified in a study of regulatory T cells in long-lasting Graves disease. Study details: Persistent Graves' disease denoted over 5 years of antithyroid drugs plus positive TSH receptor antibodies.

With iRepertoire HTBI primers and Arm-PCR of CDR3 regions, TCR beta libraries were built. TCRdb ran MiXCR on the multiplex PCR reads and lists one entry per CDR3 protein. This sample has approximately 500,000 distinct CDR3 sequences, with about 22% found just once. As for time point: persistent/refractory GD, antithyroid drugs over 5 years with positive TRAb. From RNA extracted from PBMCs, the TCR library was made. Patients all came to the study from an endocrinology department in Xi'an, China. Germline CDR1 and CDR2: LNHNV and YYDKDF (reference sequence). The V and J ends lost 6 bases and 3 bases, in that order; junction bases with no gene match: 5. This CDR3 is built from 14 residues.

The V call is TRBV15, the J call TRBJ2-1; 7 bases map to TRBD2. This TCR derives from a female donor with Graves disease. The material was peripheral blood mononuclear cells (PBMCs), obtained when the disease was refractory, from a patient treated with antithyroid drugs. The DNA for the CDR3 is TGTGCCACCAGGGGGGGAGGGAACTACAATGAGCAGTTCTTC. Protein: CATRGGGNYNEQFF.